This T cell receptor beta chain emerged from a study of T cell clones after liver transplantation. Study context: TCRbeta sequencing after a pre-transplant mixed lymphocyte reaction identified graft-donor-reactive clones, later tracked in post-transplant blood.

TCRdb keeps only in-frame clones here, not all; method: immunoSEQ multiplex PCR. The sample has about 80,000 clones; 65% to 85% are singletons. Germline V lookup: CDR1 SGDLS, CDR2 YYNGEE. The CDR3 loop spans 15 amino acids. V was shortened by 4 bases and J by 2 bases, with 12 bases between the two germline ends. CD3+CD4+ and CD3+CD8+ cells were FACS-sorted from thawed unstimulated PBMCs. J is TRBJ2-2 and V is TRBV9; D could derive from TRBD1 or TRBD2 (5 bases each). The sequences come from CD4+ T cells from blood, collected around 42 months after liver transplant. This TCR came from a human patient who received a liver transplant. The T cells may come from the graft donor. The CDR3 spells CASSRRGVNTGELFF. The DNA of the CDR3 is TGTGCCAGCAGCCGTAGAGGGGTTAACACCGGGGAGCTGTTTTTT.